This passage covers 3 T cell receptor beta chains from one sample sequenced in a study of blood T cell repertoires in COVID-19. Profiling relied on immunoSEQ multiplex PCR, and the TCRdb table lists in-frame clones only, not all of them. The sample lists 250,000 to 300,000 clones; 89% were seen once. The sample was PBMCs or T cells enriched from blood (not recorded which). The receptors come from a woman in her forties who had recovered from COVID-19.

The chain has TRBV5-1 and TRBJ2-1; D is possibly TRBD2 (6 bases). Germline CDR1 is SGHRS and CDR2 is YFSETQ. The CDR3 runs to 13 residues. Trimming took 5 bases from V and 6 from J, leaving 12 bases between them. Here the CDR3 DNA reads TGCGCCAGCAGGCGGGATACGGGCAATGAGCAGTTCTTC. This sequence encodes CASRRDTGNEQFF.

The CDR3 sequence is CSVRGATYSYNEQFF. The CDR3 region has the DNA TGCAGCGTCCGTGGGGCCACCTACTCCTACAATGAGCAGTTCTTC. The chain carries TRBV29-1 and TRBJ2-1, with D maybe TRBD1 (5 bases). Germline CDR1 SQVTM, CDR2 ANQGSEA. This CDR3 contains 15 residues. Trimming left V 6 bases short and J 0 bases short, with 15 bases between.

The chain is built from TRBV12-5 and TRBJ1-3, with 9 positions matching TRBD1. The CDR3 consists of 15 residues. Trimming removed 1 base from V and 2 bases from J; junction bases left unmatched: 0. The germline V gene encodes CDR1 LGHNT and CDR2 FRNRAP. The CDR3 protein is CASGLGQGAGNTIYF. The CDR3 bases are TGTGCTAGTGGTTTGGGACAGGGGGCTGGAAACACCATATATTTT.